Shown below are 18 T cell receptor beta chains from a single sample sequenced in a study of control samples from healthy donors and cancer patients. Produced via immunoSEQ multiplex PCR; TCRdb's table is partial and in-frame only. This sample has 150,000 or so clones, with 90% to 95% found just once. Sequencing was carried out using blood. All receptors come from a man aged 18 to 30 in good health.

The chain links TRBV9 to TRBJ2-3; D remains ambiguous. Germline CDR1 and CDR2: SGDLS and YYNGEE. The ends were cut back, 3 bases at V and 1 base at J, with 9 bases in the middle. The CDR3 sequence is 14 residues long. CDR3 sequence reads: CASSAARGTDTQYF. CDR3 bases: TGTGCCAGCAGCGCCGCTCGAGGCACAGATACGCAGTATTTT.

The chain is built from TRBV11-3 and TRBJ2-1; the match to TRBD2 covers 7 bases. With V trimmed by 0 bases and J by 0 bases, 5 bases remained unmatched. The germline CDR1 and CDR2 sequences are SGHNT and YENEEA. The CDR3 has 17 residues. The CDR3 DNA follows: TGTGCCAGCAGCTTAGAGGACGGGAGGAGCTCCTACAATGAGCAGTTCTTC. Amino acid sequence: CASSLEDGRSSYNEQFF.

This rearrangement joins TRBV6-1 to TRBJ2-1, with 13 bases fitting TRBD2. With V trimmed by 4 bases and J by 4 bases, 4 bases remained unmatched. The CDR3 has 16 amino acids. From germline, CDR1 is MNHNS and CDR2 SASEGT. For the CDR3, the DNA is TGTGCCAGCAGTGGACTAGCGGGGGGCAGTTACAATGAGCAGTTCTTC. It translates to CASSGLAGGSYNEQFF.

The V and J genes are TRBV7-9 and TRBJ2-5, with TRBD1 matching over 8 bases. V shed 6 bases, J shed 2 bases, and the junction held 8 bases outside the gene matches. Germline loops: CDR1 SEHNR, CDR2 FQNEAQ (reference sequence). The CDR3 extends over 15 amino acids. The CDR3 is CASRYRGFLQETQYF. The CDR3 DNA reads as TGTGCCAGCAGGTACAGGGGGTTTTTGCAAGAGACCCAGTACTTC.

This clone came up once. The J gene is TRBJ1-6, the V gene TRBV20-1, with TRBD1 as a possible D gene (5 bases). The germline gives CDR1 DFQATT, CDR2 SNEGSKA (reference sequence). V was clipped by 3 bases and J by 6 bases, with 15 bases between them. The CDR3 runs 15 residues. This CDR3 is CSASLTAEFNSPLHF. The CDR3 region has the DNA TGCAGTGCTAGTTTGACAGCTGAGTTTAATTCACCCCTCCACTTT.

This chain links TRBV4-3 with TRBJ2-1, with D maybe TRBD2 (5 bases). The CDR3 spans 18 residues. Trimming took 0 bases from V and 7 from J, leaving 22 bases between them. Germline CDR1 is LGHNA and CDR2 is YSLEER. The CDR3 DNA sequence: TGCGCCAGCAGCCAAGATGCCCCACGCTTTCGGGGTGGAAATGAGCAGTTCTTC. This translates into CASSQDAPRFRGGNEQFF.

The chain joins TRBV9 to TRBJ1-6, with 9 bases matching TRBD1. There are 14 residues in the CDR3. The germline CDR1 and CDR2 sequences are SGDLS and YYNGEE. J lost 10 bases, V lost 3 bases, and 5 bases had no gene match. This CDR3 is CASSARDRDSPLHF. The CDR3 DNA reads TGTGCCAGCAGCGCTCGGGACAGGGACTCACCCCTCCACTTT.

The rearrangement uses TRBV28 and TRBJ2-1; D possibly corresponds to TRBD1 (8 bases). Trimming removed 6 bases at V and 4 bases at J, with 19 bases between. Germline V gene data show CDR1 as MDHEN and CDR2 as SYDVKM. The CDR3 has 16 amino acids. Here the CDR3 reads CASSFSTGGGYNEQFF. CDR3 nucleotide sequence: TGTGCCAGCAGCTTCAGTACAGGGGGAGGGTACAATGAGCAGTTCTTC.

The chain joins TRBV12-3 or TRBV12-4 to TRBJ1-2, with D perhaps matching TRBD1 (5 bases). V lost 5 bases and J lost 3, with 10 bases in between. The CDR3 is 13 amino acids. As DNA, the CDR3 is TGTGCCAGCAGTAGGGACCGGGACTATGGCTACACCTTC. It encodes CASSRDRDYGYTF.

The genes are TRBV7-6 and TRBJ2-1; D remains unclear. V lost 1 base, J lost 5 bases, and 15 bases lay in between. In germline, CDR1 is SGHVS, CDR2 FNYEAQ. CDR3 length: 16 residues. Here the CDR3 DNA reads TGTGCCAGCAGCTTAGGGGCGGTCGGACCCCACAATGAGCAGTTCTTC. This sequence encodes CASSLGAVGPHNEQFF.

The chain carries TRBV18 and TRBJ2-7; no firm D call. Germline loops: CDR1 KGHSH, CDR2 LQKENI. The CDR3 length is 16 residues. V lost 2 bases to trimming and J lost 0 bases, with 14 bases between them. The CDR3 reads CASSPDGIVSSYEQYF. The DNA for the CDR3 is TGTGCCAGCTCACCAGACGGCATCGTAAGCTCCTACGAGCAGTACTTC. The full variable domain, in which reference TRBV18 and TRBJ2-7 provide the parts outside the CDR3, is NAGVMQNPRHLVRRRGQEARLRCSPMKGHSHVYWYRQLPEEGLKFMVYLQKENIIDESGMPKERFSAEFPKEGPSILRIQQVVRGDSAAYFCASSPDGIVSSYEQYFGPGTRLTVT.

This clone was seen just once. The chain employs TRBV5-6 and TRBJ2-1, with D uncertain. The V and J ends lost 5 bases and 9 bases respectively, with 15 bases between them. Germline loops: CDR1 SGHDT, CDR2 YYEEEE. The CDR3 sequence is 13 residues long. In DNA, the CDR3 is TGTGCCAGCAGGCCCCCTTATACAAGTGAGCAGTTCTTC. Protein product: CASRPPYTSEQFF.

This clone appeared many times. The chain recombines TRBV5-1 with TRBJ1-1; 7 bases map to TRBD1. Germline lookup yields CDR1 SGHRS and CDR2 YFSETQ. CDR3 length: 15 residues. J lost 8 bases, V lost 5 bases, and 15 bases had no gene match. CDR3 nucleotides: TGCGCCAGCAGGGATGGAGAAGGACAGGCAAGGGAAGCTTTCTTT. It codes for CASRDGEGQAREAFF. The full variable domain, in which reference TRBV5-1 and TRBJ1-1 provide the parts outside the CDR3, is KAGVTQTPRYLIKTRGQQVTLSCSPISGHRSVSWYQQTPGQGLQFLFEYFSETQRNKGNFPGRFSGRQFSNSRSEMNVSTLELGDSALYLCASRDGEGQAREAFFGQGTRLTVV.

The chain is built from TRBV7-9 and TRBJ1-4; possible D gene TRBD1, 5 bases. The CDR3 covers 16 residues. CDR1 SEHNR and CDR2 FQNEAQ come from the germline V gene (reference sequence). V was pared by 5 bases and J by 0 bases, with 13 bases between. The CDR3 sequence: CASSQWGGSTNEKLFF. DNA of the CDR3: TGTGCCAGCAGCCAGTGGGGGGGTTCAACTAATGAAAAACTGTTTTTT.

This chain uses TRBV5-6 with TRBJ1-2; the D gene is possibly TRBD1 (5 bases). The V and J ends lost 0 bases and 7 bases respectively, with 13 bases between them. CDR3 length: 14 amino acids. Germline CDR1 reads SGHDT; CDR2 reads YYEEEE. CDR3 coding DNA: TGTGCCAGCAGCTTGGTGGACGAGGACACTGGCTACACCTTC. Translating it yields CASSLVDEDTGYTF.

The V gene is TRBV7-8, the J gene TRBJ1-2; D gene unclear. The ends were cut back, 1 base at V and 8 bases at J, with 5 bases in the middle. Germline CDR1 is SGHVS and CDR2 is FQNEAQ. The CDR3 has 11 residues. CDR3: CASSLGGGYTF. The CDR3 coding sequence is TGTGCCAGCAGCTTAGGAGGGGGCTACACCTTC. Based on the CDR3 plus reference TRBV7-8 and TRBJ1-2, the full variable domain is GAGVSQSPRYKVAKRGQDVALRCDPISGHVSLFWYQQALGQGPEFLTYFQNEAQLDKSGLPSDRFFAERPEGSVSTLKIQRTQQEDSAVYLCASSLGGGYTFGSGTRLTVV.

The V call is TRBV11-1, the J call TRBJ2-7, with 7 bases lining up with TRBD1. Germline V gene lookup returns CDR1 SGHAT and CDR2 FQDESV (reference sequence). CDR3 length: 15 residues. The V and J ends lost 1 base and 4 bases, in that order; junction bases with no gene match: 7. The CDR3 nucleotides are TGTGCCAGCAGCTTAGAGACCTTGACAGGGTACGAGCAGTACTTC. It translates to CASSLETLTGYEQYF. Together with reference TRBV11-1 and TRBJ2-7, the CDR3 gives the full variable domain: EAEVAQSPRYKITEKSQAVAFWCDPISGHATLYWYRQILGQGPELLVQFQDESVVDDSQLPKDRFSAERLKGVDSTLKIQPAELGDSAMYLCASSLETLTGYEQYFGPGTRLTVT.

The V and J genes are TRBV30 and TRBJ1-1; no clear D. CDR1 is GTSNPN, CDR2 SVGIG, per germline (reference sequence). The ends were cut back, 0 bases at V and 3 bases at J, with 11 bases in the middle. This CDR3 has 14 amino acids. The CDR3 region is CAWSVSSADTEAFF. CDR3 nucleotides: TGTGCCTGGAGTGTAAGTTCGGCCGACACTGAAGCTTTCTTT.